Below, 9 T cell receptor beta chains from the same sample are listed, as sequenced in a study of T-cell reconstitution after alpha-beta-depleted transplantation in children listed by TCRdb under 2016. The time point label, as the study defines it: day 60 (about 2 months) after transplantation. What this sample's treatment or condition label stands for: allogeneic hematopoietic cell transplantation with graft depleted of TCRalphabeta T cells and CD19 B cells. Preparation of the library involved PCR. Reads for this sample came from an Illumina HiSeq 2500. TCR library preparation used molecular barcoding, with unique molecular identifiers applied to normalize quantification of the TCRbeta repertoire. Using fastp trimming at Q25 and MiXCR clonotype assembly, TCRdb reanalyzed the public sequencing data and kept in-frame beta chains. Records with the same CDR3 protein are collapsed into one entry carrying the most frequent genes and DNA. This sample is represented by roughly 48,000 distinct CDR3 sequences; roughly 5% of them were singletons. The ten biggest clones cover roughly 30% of the sample.

This material consisted of PBMCs, mostly from graft donor cells, taken 60 days after TCRalphabeta/CD19-depleted stem cell transplant. Source of these receptors: a female patient aged 2-9 years who had a stem cell transplant for aplastic anemia, so the T cells may come from the graft donor.

This clonotype was observed at least ten times. The chain links TRBV7-9 to TRBJ2-7; no definite D call. V dropped 5 bases and J dropped 4 bases, with 9 bases sitting between them. CDR3 length: 12 residues. Germline CDR1 is SEHNR and CDR2 is FQNEAQ (reference sequence). The CDR3 DNA sequence: TGTGCCAGCAGCGTAGAGAGGTACGAGCAGTACGTC. Protein product: CASSVERYEQYV.

This clonotype was seen ten or more times. V and J are TRBV30 and TRBJ2-7; 7 positions match TRBD1. Germline loops: CDR1 GTSNPN, CDR2 SVGIG (reference sequence). The J segment lost 4 bases and the V segment lost 7 bases, leaving 4 bases of the junction unmatched. The CDR3 consists of 11 residues. CDR3 residues: CALDRPYEQYF. In DNA form, the CDR3 reads TGTGCCTTGGACAGGCCGTACGAGCAGTACTTC.

The sample holds many counts of this clonotype. The rearrangement links TRBV20-1 to TRBJ2-3, with D perhaps TRBD2 (5 bases). V was clipped by 3 bases and J by 4 bases, with 11 bases between them. The CDR3 is 13 residues long. Germline V gene sequence: CDR1 DFQATT, CDR2 SNEGSKA (reference sequence). CDR3 loop: CSASGLAPDTQYF. The CDR3, as DNA: TGCAGTGCTAGCGGGCTAGCTCCAGATACGCAGTATTTT.

In its sample, this clonotype was seen many times. The chain carries TRBV11-2 and TRBJ2-3; 16 nucleotides align to TRBD2. The V segment lost 5 bases and the J segment 0 bases; nucleotides outside the gene matches: 5. CDR1 and CDR2 (germline): SGHAT, FQNNGV. The CDR3 extends over 18 amino acids. In DNA, the CDR3 is TGTGCCAGCAGCCACGGGACTAGCGGGGGGGGGAGCACAGATACGCAGTATTTT. Translated, it gives CASSHGTSGGGSTDTQYF.

This clonotype was found a few times. J is TRBJ2-5 and V is TRBV18, with 15 nucleotides matching TRBD2. The CDR3 totals 18 residues. V lost 0 bases, J lost 3 bases, and 5 bases stayed unmatched. Per germline, CDR1 KGHSH and CDR2 LQKENI. The CDR3 reads CASSPPGLAGGNKETQYF. The CDR3 DNA reads as TGTGCCAGCTCACCACCCGGACTAGCGGGAGGGAACAAAGAGACCCAGTACTTC. Full variable domain (missing parts from reference TRBV18 and TRBJ2-5): NAGVMQNPRHLVRRRGQEARLRCSPMKGHSHVYWYRQLPEEGLKFMVYLQKENIIDESGMPKERFSAEFPKEGPSILRIQQVVRGDSAAYFCASSPPGLAGGNKETQYFGPGTRLLVL.

This clonotype has just a few counts. The V and J genes are TRBV7-3 and TRBJ2-3; 7 positions match TRBD2. The trim removed 0 bases at V and 2 bases at J, leaving 5 bases unmatched. Looked up from germline, CDR1 is SGHTA and CDR2 is FQGTGA. The CDR3 sequence is 16 residues long. CDR3 loop: CASSLTSGTNTDTQYF. In nucleotides, the CDR3 is TGTGCCAGCAGCTTAACCTCCGGGACTAACACAGATACGCAGTATTTT.

V is TRBV7-9 and J is TRBJ1-2; 7 positions match TRBD1. V lost 3 bases and J lost 2; bases outside the gene matches: 3. From germline, CDR1 is SEHNR and CDR2 FQNEAQ (reference sequence). This CDR3 has 14 residues. The CDR3 sequence: CASSFRDSNYGYTF. CDR3 nucleotide sequence: TGTGCCAGCAGCTTTAGGGACAGCAACTATGGCTACACCTTC.

J is TRBJ1-6 and V is TRBV28; 7 bases are shared with TRBD1. The germline gives CDR1 MDHEN, CDR2 SYDVKM. Trimming took 6 bases from V and 6 from J; bases not matched to a gene: 17. The CDR3 is 18 residues long. The CDR3 region is CASSQDPQGWDSNSPLHF. The CDR3 DNA is TGTGCCAGCAGCCAAGACCCCCAGGGGTGGGACAGTAATTCACCCCTCCACTTT.

A few counts support this clonotype. The chain has TRBV30 and TRBJ2-3, with D possibly matching TRBD2 (7 bases). The CDR3 length is 16 residues. Germline loops: CDR1 GTSNPN, CDR2 SVGIG (reference sequence). V shed 3 bases and J shed 0 bases, with 16 bases lying between them. The CDR3: CAWRHLGGPSTDTQYF. DNA for the CDR3: TGTGCCTGGAGGCACCTCGGGGGGCCCAGCACAGATACGCAGTATTTT. Full variable domain (missing parts from reference TRBV30 and TRBJ2-3): SQTIHQWPATLVQPVGSPLSLECTVEGTSNPNLYWYRQAAGRGLQLLFYSVGIGQISSEVPQNLSASRPQDRQFILSSKKLLLSDSGFYLCAWRHLGGPSTDTQYFGPGTRLTVL.